This T cell receptor (beta chain) was captured in a study of neurological immune-mediated disorders. PBMCs numbering 2 million and stored at -80 C yielded the unsorted libraries. The cDNA came from 5'RACE, which used 10-nucleotide random UMIs. Over 160 million TCR-beta sequences, together covering 15-18 subjects, were produced by every individual sequencing run that was carried out. From the 5' RACE reads, TCRdb called clonotypes with MiXCR, one entry per CDR3 protein. The data show 50,000 or so distinct CDR3 sequences, approximately 3.6% seen once. The CDR3 covers 19 residues. Trimming at V came to 7 bases and at J to 0 bases, leaving 23 bases not matched to a gene. Germline V lookup: CDR1 DFQATT, CDR2 SNEGSKA (reference sequence).

The chain is built from TRBV20-1 and TRBJ1-1, with 7 positions matching TRBD1. Sequencing was done on a sample of PBMCs. This sequence was found in a woman aged 55-69 years with multiple sclerosis. CDR3 sequence: CSGRQGTVGRSTMNTEAFF. CDR3 DNA sequence: TGCAGTGGGAGACAGGGTACAGTCGGTCGTAGCACAATGAACACTGAAGCTTTCTTT.